This T cell receptor (beta chain) originates from a study of blood T cell repertoires in COVID-19. About the study: The origin of the acute and convalescent COVID-19 samples was the United States, Italy and Spain. T cells, B-cell-depleted T cells, or PBMCs provided the cDNA or gDNA that served as material.

The CDR3 sequence is 14 residues long. The V gene's germline CDR1 is SGHTA and CDR2 FQGNSA. The V end was cut by 5 bases, the J end by 5 bases, with 15 bases between. As handled by the study authors: Cell counts per sample came from amplifying reference gene primers. The repertoire was sequenced with immunoSEQ multiplex PCR; TCRdb's copy has only in-frame clones and lacks some. D and trimming were read from the DNA, whereas the V and J calls and clone size are those reported in that table. The sample shows about 200,000 clones, around nine tenths of them seen only once. This chain uses TRBV7-2 with TRBJ2-5; D may be TRBD1 (5 bases). What was sequenced was peripheral blood. The source is a man in his 60s with active or convalescent COVID-19. In DNA form, the CDR3 reads TGTGCCAGCAGCCGCTCGATAGGGGCCGAGACCCAGTACTTC. Translated: CASSRSIGAETQYF.